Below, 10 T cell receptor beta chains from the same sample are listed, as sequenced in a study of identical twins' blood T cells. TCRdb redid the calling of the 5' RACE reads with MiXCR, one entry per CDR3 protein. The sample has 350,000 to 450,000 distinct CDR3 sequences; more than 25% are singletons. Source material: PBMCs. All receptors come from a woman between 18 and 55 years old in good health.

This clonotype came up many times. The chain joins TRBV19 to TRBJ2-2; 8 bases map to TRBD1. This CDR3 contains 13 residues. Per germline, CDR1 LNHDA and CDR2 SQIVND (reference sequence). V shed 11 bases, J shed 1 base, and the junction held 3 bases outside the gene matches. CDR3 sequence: CASGTGNTGELFF. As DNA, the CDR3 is TGTGCCTCAGGGACAGGGAACACCGGGGAGCTGTTTTTT.

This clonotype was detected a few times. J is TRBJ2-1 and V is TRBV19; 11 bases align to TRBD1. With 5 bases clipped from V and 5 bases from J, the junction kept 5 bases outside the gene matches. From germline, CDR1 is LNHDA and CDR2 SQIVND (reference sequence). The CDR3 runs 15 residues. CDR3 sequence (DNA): TGTGCCAGTAGTGTGGACAGGGGGCTTGACAATGAGCAGTTCTTC. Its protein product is CASSVDRGLDNEQFF.

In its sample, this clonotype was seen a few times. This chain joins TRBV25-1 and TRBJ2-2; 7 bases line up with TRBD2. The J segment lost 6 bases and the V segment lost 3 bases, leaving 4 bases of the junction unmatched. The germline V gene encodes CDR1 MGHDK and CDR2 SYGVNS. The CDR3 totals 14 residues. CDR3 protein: CASSDAGVPGELFF. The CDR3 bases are TGTGCCAGCAGTGATGCGGGAGTACCCGGGGAGCTGTTTTTT.

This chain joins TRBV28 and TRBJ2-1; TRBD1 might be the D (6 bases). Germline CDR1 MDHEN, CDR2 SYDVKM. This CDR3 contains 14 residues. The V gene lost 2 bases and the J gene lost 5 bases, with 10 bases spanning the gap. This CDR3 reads CASSLHRVNNEQFF. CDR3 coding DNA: TGTGCCAGCAGTTTACACAGGGTCAACAATGAGCAGTTCTTC.

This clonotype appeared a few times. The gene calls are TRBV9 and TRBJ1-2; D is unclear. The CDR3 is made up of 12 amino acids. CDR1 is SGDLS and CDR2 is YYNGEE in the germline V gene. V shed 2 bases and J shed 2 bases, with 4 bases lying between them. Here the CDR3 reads CASSVPNYGYTF. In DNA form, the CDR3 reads TGTGCCAGCAGCGTTCCCAACTATGGCTACACCTTC.

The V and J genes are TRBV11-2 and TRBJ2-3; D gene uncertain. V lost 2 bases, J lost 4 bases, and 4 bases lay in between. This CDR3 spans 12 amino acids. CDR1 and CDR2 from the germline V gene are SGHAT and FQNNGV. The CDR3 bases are TGTGCCAGCAGCTTACAGGCAGATACGCAGTATTTT. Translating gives CASSLQADTQYF. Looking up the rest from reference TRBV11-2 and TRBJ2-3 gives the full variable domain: EAGVAQSPRYKIIEKRQSVAFWCNPISGHATLYWYQQILGQGPKLLIQFQNNGVVDDSQLPKDRFSAERLKGVDSTLKIQPAKLEDSAVYLCASSLQADTQYFGPGTRLTVL.

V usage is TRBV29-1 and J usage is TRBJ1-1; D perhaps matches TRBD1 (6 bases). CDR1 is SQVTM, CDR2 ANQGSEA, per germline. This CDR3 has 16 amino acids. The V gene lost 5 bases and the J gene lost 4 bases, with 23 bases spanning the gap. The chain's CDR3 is CSVQPQGPSTSTEAFF. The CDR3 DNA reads TGCAGCGTTCAACCGCAGGGGCCTTCGACCTCCACTGAAGCTTTCTTT.

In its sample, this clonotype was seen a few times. DNA of the CDR3: TGTGCCAGCAGCGTAGTGGAGAATTCACCCCTCCACTTT. Encoded protein: CASSVVENSPLHF. The rearrangement uses TRBV9 and TRBJ1-6; D ambiguous. Germline-derived CDR1 and CDR2 are SGDLS and YYNGEE. The CDR3 has 13 residues. V lost 0 bases and J lost 7, with 5 bases in between.

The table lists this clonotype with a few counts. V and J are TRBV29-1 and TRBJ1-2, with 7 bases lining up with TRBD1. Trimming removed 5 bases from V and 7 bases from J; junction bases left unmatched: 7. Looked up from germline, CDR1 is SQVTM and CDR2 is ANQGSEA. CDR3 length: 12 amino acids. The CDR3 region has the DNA TGCAGCGTTCGCGACAGGGTGGGTGGCTACACCTTC. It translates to CSVRDRVGGYTF.

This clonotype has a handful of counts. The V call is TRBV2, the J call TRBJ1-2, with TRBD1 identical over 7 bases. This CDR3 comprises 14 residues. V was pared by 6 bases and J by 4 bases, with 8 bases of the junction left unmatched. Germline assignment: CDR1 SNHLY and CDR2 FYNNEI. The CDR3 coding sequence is TGTGCCAGCAGCCCCCGGGACAGCTCCTATGGCTACACCTTC. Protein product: CASSPRDSSYGYTF.